These T cell receptor beta chains were read from a single sample in a study of post-analysis software for immune sequencing data. One entry per CDR3 protein results from TCRdb running MiXCR on the PCR reads. The sample consists of roughly 200,000 distinct CDR3 sequences, roughly 30% of them appearing once. The sequenced material came from blood. The receptors were gathered from a girl aged 2 to 17 with multiple sclerosis. Each CDR3 is given with its conserved first and last residue. Fields, in order: J gene, clone size, D gene, V gene, CDR3 DNA, CDR3 protein. D genes are given only for firm matches. Size tells how often a clone was seen (once, few, many) or the class of an expanded clone, and some rows leave it out.

J: TRBJ2-7; size: few; D: TRBD2; V: TRBV7-2; DNA: TGTGCCAGCAGCTTATGGGCTAGCGGGGAGCAGTACTTC; CDR3: CASSLWASGEQYF
J: TRBJ2-1; size: -; D: TRBD2; V: TRBV5-5; DNA: TGTGCCAGCAGAAAAGCGGGAGTATCCTACAATGAGCAGTTCTTC; CDR3: CASRKAGVSYNEQFF
J: TRBJ2-1; size: many; D: TRBD1; V: TRBV7-2; DNA: TGTGCCAGCAGCTTAGTTCTCGGGACAGGGTACAATGAGCAGTTCTTC; CDR3: CASSLVLGTGYNEQFF
J: TRBJ2-7; size: many; D: -; V: TRBV7-2; DNA: TGTGCCAGCAGCTTAGACCACGAGCAGTACTTC; CDR3: CASSLDHEQYF
J: TRBJ2-2; size: few; D: -; V: TRBV6-6; DNA: TGTGCCTGTTCTGTCTACACCGGGGAGCTGTTTTTT; CDR3: CACSVYTGELFF
J: TRBJ1-5; size: few; D: -; V: TRBV5-1; DNA: TGCGCCAGCAGCTTGGGGACCCATGAAAATCAGCCCCAGCATTTT; CDR3: CASSLGTHENQPQHF
J: TRBJ1-5; size: -; D: -; V: TRBV12-3/TRBV12-4; DNA: TGTGCCAGCAGGTCGATCGACTTTCTTCAGCCCCAGCATTTT; CDR3: CASRSIDFLQPQHF
J: TRBJ2-5; size: many; D: TRBD2; V: TRBV5-1; DNA: TGCGCCAGCAGATACGGGACGGGAGGCGAGACCCAGTACTTC; CDR3: CASRYGTGGETQYF
J: TRBJ1-4; size: -; D: -; V: TRBV20-1; DNA: TGCAGTGCTAGAGAGGGGGGAGGTGAAAAACTGTTTTTT; CDR3: CSAREGGGEKLFF
J: TRBJ1-4; size: many; D: -; V: TRBV20-1; DNA: TGCAGTGCTAGAGATCATTACGGCGCAGCGTCGAGGTCTAATGAAAAACTGTTTTTT; CDR3: CSARDHYGAASRSNEKLFF
J: TRBJ1-5; size: many; D: TRBD1; V: TRBV4-1; DNA: TGCGCCAGCAGCCAGGGACGGACAGGGGGAAATCAGCCCCAGCATTTT; CDR3: CASSQGRTGGNQPQHF
J: TRBJ1-5; size: few; D: -; V: TRBV12-3/TRBV12-4; DNA: TGTGCCAGCTCCTCCAGGGGATATAATCAGCCCCAGCATTTT; CDR3: CASSSRGYNQPQHF
J: TRBJ2-3; size: -; D: -; V: TRBV28; DNA: TGTGCCAGCAGTTTAATGGCTGGAGGGGCAGATACGCAGTATTTT; CDR3: CASSLMAGGADTQYF
J: TRBJ1-1; size: few; D: -; V: TRBV6-4; DNA: TGTGCCAGCAGTGAAGAGGGGTTTTCCGAAGCTTTCTTT; CDR3: CASSEEGFSEAFF
J: TRBJ1-1; size: few; D: TRBD1; V: TRBV29-1; DNA: TGCAGCGTCGGACAGGGTGTCTCGATGAACACTGAAGCTTTCTTT; CDR3: CSVGQGVSMNTEAFF
J: TRBJ2-7; size: -; D: -; V: TRBV28; DNA: TGTGCCAGCAGTCCCGCGGCGGGGACAGCAACCTACGAGCGGTACTTC; CDR3: CASSPAAGTATYERYF
J: TRBJ2-1; size: many; D: TRBD2; V: TRBV27; DNA: TGTGCCAGCAGTTTATATTCCGGACTAGCGGGGTATGAGCAGTTCTTC; CDR3: CASSLYSGLAGYEQFF
J: TRBJ2-1; size: few; D: -; V: TRBV7-9; DNA: TGTGCCAGCAGCCCCCGGGCGGGTTCCTACAATGAGCAGTTCTTC; CDR3: CASSPRAGSYNEQFF
J: TRBJ2-1; size: -; D: -; V: TRBV6-4; DNA: TGTGCCAGCTCACGCTACACTAGTGGCTCCTACAATGAGCAGTTCTTC; CDR3: CASSRYTSGSYNEQFF
J: TRBJ2-7; size: few; D: -; V: TRBV6-5; DNA: TGTGCCAGCAGTTACTGGGACTACGAGCAGTACTTC; CDR3: CASSYWDYEQYF
J: TRBJ2-1; size: -; D: TRBD2; V: TRBV7-2; DNA: TGTGCCAGCAGCTCCGGACTAGCGGGAGGGAGGAATGAGCAGTTCTTC; CDR3: CASSSGLAGGRNEQFF
J: TRBJ2-1; size: many; D: TRBD1; V: TRBV6-5; DNA: TGTGCCAGCAGCCGACGGGACAGCTACAATGAGCAGTTCTTC; CDR3: CASSRRDSYNEQFF
J: TRBJ1-1; size: few; D: TRBD1; V: TRBV28; DNA: TGTGCCAGCAGTTTATGGAGGGGGCGGCTGGAAGCTTTCTTT; CDR3: CASSLWRGRLEAFF
J: TRBJ2-7; size: -; D: -; V: TRBV20-1; DNA: TGCAGTGCTGAAGTTGGCTACGAGCAGTACTTC; CDR3: CSAEVGYEQYF
J: TRBJ2-5; size: many; D: -; V: TRBV20-1; DNA: TGCAGCAGTACCCTCGGAGGGGAGACCCAGTACTTC; CDR3: CSSTLGGETQYF
J: TRBJ1-2; size: many; D: -; V: TRBV2; DNA: TGTGCCAGCAGTGACCGGGATAGATACACCTTC; CDR3: CASSDRDRYTF
J: TRBJ2-1; size: -; D: TRBD1; V: TRBV5-1; DNA: TGCGCCAGCAGCGCGGGACAGGGCAATGAGCAGTTCTTC; CDR3: CASSAGQGNEQFF
J: TRBJ2-2; size: -; D: TRBD1; V: TRBV5-1; DNA: TGCGCCAGCAGCCTACAGGGGTACACCGGGGAGCTGTTTTTT; CDR3: CASSLQGYTGELFF
J: TRBJ2-1; size: many; D: -; V: TRBV5-1; DNA: TGCGCCAGCAGCTTGGTCAGGGGGGGTAACAATGAGCAGTTCTTC; CDR3: CASSLVRGGNNEQFF
J: TRBJ1-1; size: few; D: TRBD1; V: TRBV20-1; DNA: TGCAGTGCTAGTGGTGGGGACAGAGCTCAAGCAAAAGCTTTCTTT; CDR3: CSASGGDRAQAKAFF
J: TRBJ1-2; size: few; D: TRBD1; V: TRBV12-3/TRBV12-4; DNA: TGTGCCAGCGCACGGACAGGGGGCGGTGGCTACACCTTC; CDR3: CASARTGGGGYTF
J: TRBJ1-6; size: few; D: -; V: TRBV28; DNA: TGTGCCAGCAGTTCACCTGCTTTGGATTCACCCCTCCACTTT; CDR3: CASSSPALDSPLHF
J: TRBJ1-2; size: many; D: -; V: TRBV4-2; DNA: TGTGCCAGCAGCCAAGATTACCAGGAGGAAGGGTCTAACTATGGCTACACCTTC; CDR3: CASSQDYQEEGSNYGYTF
J: TRBJ2-7; size: -; D: TRBD2; V: TRBV5-1; DNA: TGCGCCAGCAGCTTGAGGCGTCTAGCGGGAGAGGCCTACGAGCAGTACTTC; CDR3: CASSLRRLAGEAYEQYF
J: TRBJ1-4; size: -; D: -; V: TRBV10-3; DNA: TGTGCCATCAGTTCAGGGGCTAGTAATGAAAAACGGTTTTTT; CDR3: CAISSGASNEKRFF
J: TRBJ2-1; size: many; D: -; V: TRBV29-1; DNA: TGCAGCGTTGGGGCCCATCCCAATGAGCAGTTCTTC; CDR3: CSVGAHPNEQFF
J: TRBJ2-7; size: -; D: TRBD1; V: TRBV12-3/TRBV12-4; DNA: TGTGCCAGCAGTTTCCCAGGGGGTGTCAACGAGCAGTACTTC; CDR3: CASSFPGGVNEQYF
J: TRBJ2-2; size: -; D: -; V: TRBV5-1; DNA: TGCGCCAGCAGCGCACCCTGGGGCCGGAACACCGGGGAGCTGTTTTTT; CDR3: CASSAPWGRNTGELFF
J: TRBJ1-2; size: many; D: -; V: TRBV29-1; DNA: TGCAGCGTTGCCCCCGGGACGGACTATGGCTACACCTTC; CDR3: CSVAPGTDYGYTF
J: TRBJ2-3; size: many; D: TRBD2; V: TRBV20-1; DNA: TGCAGTGCTCTACTAGCGGGCAGCACAGATACGCAGTATTTT; CDR3: CSALLAGSTDTQYF
J: TRBJ1-5; size: few; D: TRBD1; V: TRBV12-3/TRBV12-4; DNA: TGTGCCAGCAGTCCTACCACAGGGGATTACAATCAGCCCCAGCATTTT; CDR3: CASSPTTGDYNQPQHF
J: TRBJ2-1; size: many; D: -; V: TRBV5-5; DNA: TGCGCCAGCAGCTTTAGCTACAATGAGCAGTTCTTC; CDR3: CASSFSYNEQFF
J: TRBJ1-5; size: many; D: -; V: TRBV29-1; DNA: TGCAGCGTCCAATCAGGCAATCAGCCCCAGCATTTT; CDR3: CSVQSGNQPQHF
J: TRBJ2-1; size: many; D: TRBD2; V: TRBV20-1; DNA: TGCAGTCCTAGCGGGAGGGATGAGCAGTTCTTC; CDR3: CSPSGRDEQFF
J: TRBJ2-7; size: many; D: -; V: TRBV28; DNA: TGTGCCAGCAGTTTTTATACTTCAGGGTTCTACGAGCAGTACTTC; CDR3: CASSFYTSGFYEQYF
J: TRBJ1-4; size: -; D: -; V: TRBV6-5; DNA: TGTGCCAGCAGCTCTAAAGGGCGTGAAAAACTGTTTTTT; CDR3: CASSSKGREKLFF
J: TRBJ1-1; size: -; D: -; V: TRBV18; DNA: TGTGCCAGCTCACCACTGTCAGAAGACACTGAAGCTTTCTTT; CDR3: CASSPLSEDTEAFF
J: TRBJ2-5; size: many; D: -; V: TRBV20-1; DNA: TGCAGTGCTAGTGGCCAGGGGAAAGAGACCCAGTACTTC; CDR3: CSASGQGKETQYF
J: TRBJ1-5; size: few; D: -; V: TRBV12-3/TRBV12-4; DNA: TGTGCCACGAGGAGAGCCGTTAATCAGCCCCAGCATTTT; CDR3: CATRRAVNQPQHF
J: TRBJ2-1; size: -; D: TRBD2; V: TRBV5-1; DNA: TGCGCCAACAGCATAGGGACTAGCGGTGGGGGTGAGCAGTTCTTC; CDR3: CANSIGTSGGGEQFF
J: TRBJ1-3; size: few; D: -; V: TRBV5-1; DNA: TGCGCCAGCAGCTCTCAGACTGGAAACACCATATATTTT; CDR3: CASSSQTGNTIYF
J: TRBJ2-5; size: many; D: TRBD1; V: TRBV2; DNA: TGTGCCAGCGCTTACAGGGGGCGCCGGGAGACCCAGTACTTC; CDR3: CASAYRGRRETQYF